The clone carrying this T cell receptor beta chain was seen many times. This sample was taken from a study of T-cell reconstitution after alpha-beta-depleted transplantation in children. The authors prepared the TCRbeta library with unique molecular identifiers. TCRdb redid the calling of the PCR reads with MiXCR, one entry per CDR3 protein. The data contain fewer than 120,000 distinct CDR3 sequences, 10% of them singletons. The V and J ends lost 8 bases and 4 bases, in that order; junction bases with no gene match: 8. Germline CDR1 MNHEY, CDR2 SVGAGI. The CDR3 sequence is 14 residues long. The clonotype comes from a human donor who donated a stem cell graft to a child with acute lymphoblastic leukemia. The chain combines TRBV6-5 with TRBJ1-5; TRBD1 matches at 7 bases. This specimen consisted of PBMCs from the stem cell graft donor, obtained from the stem cell graft. The CDR3 nucleotides are TGTGCCAGCTCCCCGGACAGGCCGAATCAGCCCCAGCATTTT. This translates into CASSPDRPNQPQHF.